This T cell receptor beta chain comes out of a study of T cell repertoires in aging, cancer and after chemotherapy. Findings and caveats of the study: Compared with age-matched healthy donors, untreated hematological or solid cancer patients showed higher blood TCR clonality. Healthy donors lost TCR diversity with age mainly through richness, cancer patients through richness and evenness. In each cancer cohort, median generation probability increased across chemotherapy, suggesting thymic output rebounded.

Multiplex touch-down PCR with TRB-A/B primers amplified rearranged V-D-J TRB sequences. TCRdb fed the multiplex PCR reads into MiXCR, producing one record per CDR3 protein. This table holds 2,000 to 2,500 distinct CDR3 sequences, roughly 25% found once. Concerning this clonotype: The antigen remains unidentified.

Amplification of TCR beta used genomic DNA extracted from peripheral blood. V was pared by 6 bases and J by 4 bases, with 7 bases of the junction left unmatched. Germline V gene data show CDR1 as MNHEY and CDR2 as SVGAGI. The CDR3 is 15 residues long. V and J are TRBV6-5 and TRBJ2-3, with 10 positions matching TRBD2. The sequencing input was blood. The receptor was derived from a human donor with a solid tumor. The CDR3 loop is CASSPSGSGADTQYF. In DNA, the CDR3 is TGTGCCAGCAGCCCTAGCGGGAGTGGCGCAGATACGCAGTATTTT.